The 24 T cell receptor beta chains given below trace back to one sample, sequenced in a study of blood T cell repertoires in COVID-19. Here immunoSEQ multiplex PCR was the method, and the copy in TCRdb shows in-frame clones only, minus some. The data show just over 65,000 clones, about nine tenths seen once. The sequencing input was peripheral blood. The receptors come from a man aged 25 to 40 with acute or convalescent COVID-19.

The chain couples TRBV4-2 to TRBJ2-5, with D possibly matching TRBD1 (5 bases). The germline V and J ends were trimmed by 0 bases and 7 bases, with 15 bases remaining between them. Per the germline V gene, CDR1 is LGHNA and CDR2 is YNFKEQ. CDR3 length: 15 amino acids. CDR3 region: CASSQEGAGTGTQYF. Here the CDR3 DNA reads TGTGCCAGCAGCCAAGAAGGGGCAGGTACCGGGACCCAGTACTTC.

The V call is TRBV7-2, the J call TRBJ1-5, with D perhaps matching TRBD1 (6 bases). This CDR3 has 15 amino acids. Germline assignment: CDR1 SGHTA and CDR2 FQGNSA. Trimming took 1 base from V and 9 from J, leaving 16 bases between them. This CDR3 is CASSLGRGAKLPQHF. The DNA of the CDR3 is TGTGCCAGCAGCTTAGGCCGGGGGGCGAAGTTGCCCCAGCATTTT.

The gene calls are TRBV28 and TRBJ1-6; D is unclear. Trimming shortened V by 7 bases and J by 9 bases, and 10 bases separated the two germline ends. Per germline, CDR1 MDHEN and CDR2 SYDVKM. The CDR3 totals 12 residues. The CDR3 DNA is TGTGCCAGCAACCCCGGGATTTCACCCCTCCACTTT. This gives the protein CASNPGISPLHF.

The gene calls are TRBV5-4 and TRBJ1-2; 7 bases fit TRBD1. Per the germline V gene, CDR1 is SGHNT and CDR2 is YYREEE (reference sequence). V shed 0 bases, J shed 2 bases, and the junction held 1 base outside the gene matches. This CDR3 has 14 residues. The CDR3 region is CASSLEQGNYGYTF. The CDR3 DNA reads TGTGCCAGCAGCTTGGAACAGGGGAACTATGGCTACACCTTC.

The chain joins TRBV10-3 to TRBJ1-4, with 10 bases matching TRBD1. Looked up from germline, CDR1 is ENHRY and CDR2 is SYGVKD. V trimming: 4 bases; J trimming: 8 bases; junction bases outside the gene matches: 7. This CDR3 has 15 amino acids. The CDR3 nucleotides are TGTGCCATCAGTGCCGGTGGACAGGGGGGGGAAAAACTGTTTTTT. Protein product: CAISAGGQGGEKLFF.

This sequence joins TRBV12-5 and TRBJ1-6, with D possibly matching TRBD1 (5 bases). With 7 bases removed from V and 8 bases from J, the gap between germline ends came to 9 bases. Germline V gene lookup returns CDR1 LGHNT and CDR2 FRNRAP. This CDR3 region has 12 residues. CDR3 in DNA: TGTGCTAGTGCTCGGGGGGATTCACCCCTCCACTTT. This codes for CASARGDSPLHF.

The chain couples TRBV28 to TRBJ2-4, with 14 bases lining up with TRBD2. CDR3 size: 17 residues. The germline gives CDR1 MDHEN, CDR2 SYDVKM. Losses at the gene ends were 10 bases for V and 4 bases for J; bases not matched to a gene: 12. The CDR3 nucleotides are TGTGCCATTACGACTAGCGGGAGGGCCATCGGAAAAAACATTCAGTACTTC. It encodes CAITTSGRAIGKNIQYF.

The rearrangement joins TRBV28 to TRBJ2-3; TRBD2 is a possible D gene (5 bases). Germline V gives CDR1 MDHEN, CDR2 SYDVKM. Trimming cost V 5 bases and J 5 bases, with 11 bases left between them. CDR3 size: 13 residues. CDR3 in amino acids: CASSVGAVDTQYF. The DNA for the CDR3 is TGTGCCAGCAGTGTGGGAGCGGTAGATACGCAGTATTTT. Supplemented by reference TRBV28 and TRBJ2-3, the full variable domain reads DVKVTQSSRYLVKRTGEKVFLECVQDMDHENMFWYRQDPGLGLRLIYFSYDVKMKEKGDIPEGYSVSREKKERFSLILESASTNQTSMYLCASSVGAVDTQYFGPGTRLTVL.

This chain links TRBV13 with TRBJ1-4, with D tentatively TRBD1 (5 bases). The V gene lost 5 bases and the J gene lost 4 bases, with 20 bases spanning the gap. CDR3 length: 17 amino acids. Germline-derived CDR1 and CDR2 are PRHDT and FYEKMQ (reference sequence). The CDR3 sequence: CASSRRTPGGYNEKLFF. CDR3 coding DNA: TGTGCCAGCAGCCGACGGACACCGGGAGGATATAATGAAAAACTGTTTTTT.

The rearrangement links TRBV7-2 to TRBJ2-2, with D perhaps matching TRBD2 (6 bases). Trimming removed 3 bases from V and 3 bases from J, with 11 bases in between. The CDR3 has 15 amino acids. Germline V gives CDR1 SGHTA, CDR2 FQGNSA. In DNA form, the CDR3 reads TGTGCCAGCAGCTTTAAGACGGGGGACACCGGGGAGCTGTTTTTT. Amino acid sequence: CASSFKTGDTGELFF.

V is TRBV3-1 (or the pseudogene TRBV3-2) and J is TRBJ2-7, with TRBD2 identical over 11 bases. The CDR3 length is 15 residues. Trimming at V came to 5 bases and at J to 2 bases, leaving 5 bases not matched to a gene. In germline, CDR1 is LGHDT, CDR2 YNNKEL (reference sequence). The CDR3 is CASSGGTSGAYEQYF. CDR3 DNA: TGTGCCAGCAGCGGAGGGACTAGCGGAGCCTACGAGCAGTACTTC.

The chain links TRBV7-9 to TRBJ2-5; TRBD2 is a possible D gene (7 bases). The CDR3 totals 12 residues. The ends were cut back, 5 bases at V and 10 bases at J, with 14 bases in the middle. Germline CDR1 reads SEHNR; CDR2 reads FQNEAQ (reference sequence). The CDR3 nucleotides are TGTGCCAGCAGCACGGAGGGAGGGGGCCAGTACTTC. As protein: CASSTEGGGQYF. The full variable domain, with the rest looked up from reference TRBV7-9 and TRBJ2-5, is DTGVSQNPRHKITKRGQNVTFRCDPISEHNRLYWYRQTLGQGPEFLTYFQNEAQLEKSRLLSDRFSAERPKGSFSTLEIQRTEQGDSAMYLCASSTEGGGQYFGPGTRLLVL.

This clone was recorded once. The chain recombines TRBV6-6 with TRBJ2-7; tentative D call: TRBD1 (5 bases). Between the trimmed V and J ends, which lost 2 bases and 6 bases, there was a span of 11 bases. The CDR3 has 13 amino acids. Germline V gene sequence: CDR1 MNHNY, CDR2 SVGAGI (reference sequence). The CDR3 nucleotides read TGTGCCAGCAGTTACCCACAGGCCCTCGAGCAGTACTTC. Its translation is CASSYPQALEQYF.

The genes are TRBV7-3 and TRBJ2-1; 12 bases match TRBD2. Trimming took 5 bases from V and 7 from J; bases not matched to a gene: 18. This CDR3 region has 19 residues. Germline V lookup: CDR1 SGHTA, CDR2 FQGTGA. The chain's CDR3 is CASSLNPIRLAGVFNEQFF. DNA for the CDR3: TGTGCCAGCAGCCTCAACCCCATCCGACTAGCGGGAGTATTTAATGAGCAGTTCTTC.

The genes are TRBV12-3 or TRBV12-4 and TRBJ1-1; tentative D call: TRBD1 (6 bases). V gave up 6 bases and J gave up 3 bases, with 11 bases separating them. CDR3 length: 13 amino acids. Written as DNA, the CDR3 is TGTGCCAGCAGACGTCCAGGGGACACTGAAGCTTTCTTT. Amino acids: CASRRPGDTEAFF.

The chain combines TRBV6-6 with TRBJ1-2; D is perhaps TRBD1 (5 bases). The CDR3 has 14 amino acids. V was clipped by 2 bases and J by 2 bases, with 9 bases between them. In germline, CDR1 is MNHNY, CDR2 SVGAGI (reference sequence). The CDR3 sequence is CASSYRSGNYGYTF. CDR3 sequence (DNA): TGTGCCAGCAGTTACCGGTCAGGGAACTATGGCTACACCTTC.

The rearrangement uses TRBV29-1 and TRBJ2-7; D is perhaps TRBD2 (5 bases). The germline V and J ends were trimmed by 7 bases and 0 bases, with 7 bases remaining between them. Germline CDR1 and CDR2: SQVTM and ANQGSEA. The CDR3 is 11 amino acids. The DNA for the CDR3 is TGCAGCGCTGGGAGCTCCTACGAGCAGTACTTC. This gives the protein CSAGSSYEQYF.

This chain uses TRBV18 with TRBJ2-1, with TRBD1 matching over 9 bases. CDR3 size: 15 residues. Germline V gives CDR1 KGHSH, CDR2 LQKENI. The V and J ends lost 5 bases and 7 bases, in that order; junction bases with no gene match: 9. The CDR3 nucleotides are TGTGCCAGCTCATCCGGGACAGGGAGGCGGAATGAGCAGTTCTTC. Translating it yields CASSSGTGRRNEQFF.

The gene calls are TRBV7-3 and TRBJ2-2; 9 bases fit TRBD1. The CDR3 has 15 residues. With V trimmed by 5 bases and J by 7 bases, 8 bases remained unmatched. Per the germline V gene, CDR1 is SGHTA and CDR2 is FQGTGA. CDR3 amino acids: CASSQGQGGGGELFF. The CDR3 DNA is TGTGCCAGCAGCCAGGGACAGGGCGGTGGCGGGGAGCTGTTTTTT.

The chain couples TRBV6-5 to TRBJ1-4; D call uncertain. V lost 4 bases and J 11 bases, leaving 14 bases between the germline ends. The CDR3 is 13 residues long. The V gene's germline CDR1 is MNHEY and CDR2 SVGAGI. This chain's CDR3 is CASSLWTPLKLFF. In DNA form, the CDR3 reads TGTGCCAGCAGTTTGTGGACTCCCCTCAAACTGTTTTTT.

Only a few counts were recorded for this clone. This chain uses TRBV9 with TRBJ2-1; TRBD1 might be the D (6 bases). CDR1 is SGDLS and CDR2 is YYNGEE in the germline V gene. There are 15 residues in the CDR3. V was trimmed by 6 bases and J by 4 bases, leaving 17 bases between them. CDR3 amino acids: CASTPTGIYYNEQFF. The CDR3 DNA is TGTGCCAGCACTCCAACAGGGATATATTACAATGAGCAGTTCTTC.

The chain joins TRBV28 to TRBJ2-6; TRBD1 agrees at 7 bases. J lost 2 bases, V lost 5 bases, and 6 bases had no gene match. The CDR3 length is 16 residues. Germline V CDR1 and CDR2: MDHEN, SYDVKM. The CDR3 DNA follows: TGTGCCAGCAGTAAAGGGACAGCTGCTGGGGCCAACGTCCTGACTTTC. This translates into CASSKGTAAGANVLTF.

The CDR3 spells CASSQESEGVGQPQHF. CDR3 nucleotides: TGTGCCAGCAGCCAAGAGTCAGAGGGCGTGGGGCAGCCCCAGCATTTT. The J gene is TRBJ1-5, the V gene TRBV4-2; unclear D gene. Germline-derived CDR1 and CDR2 are LGHNA and YNFKEQ. The CDR3 spans 16 residues. V lost 0 bases to trimming and J lost 7 bases, with 16 bases between them.

The V call is TRBV4-1, the J call TRBJ2-7, with TRBD1 matching 9 bases. CDR3 length: 15 amino acids. The V gene end was trimmed by 3 bases and the J gene end by 3 bases; junction bases not matched to a gene: 6. The germline V gene has CDR1 MGHRA and CDR2 YSYEKL. As DNA, the CDR3 is TGCGCCAGCAGCCAGGCCCGGGACAGGGTCTACGAGCAGTACTTC. This sequence encodes CASSQARDRVYEQYF.